The sample holds many counts of the clone carrying this TCR beta chain. As yet, its antigen is unknown. TCR cDNA, made by 5'RACE template switching, carried an added universal primer site and UMIs. TCRdb re-analysed the 5' RACE reads in MiXCR, keeping a single row per CDR3 protein. This sample has about 310,000 distinct CDR3 sequences, with 3% to 4.5% found just once. The data stem from a study of T cells after yellow fever vaccination. Germline V gene data show CDR1 as SQVTM and CDR2 as ANQGSEA. Trimming left V 4 bases short and J 9 bases short, with 10 bases between. The CDR3 sequence is 11 residues long. Study-level results: The secondary response was weaker but peaked faster, day 5 versus 15.

This chain joins TRBV29-1 and TRBJ2-1, with unresolved D. The receptor was derived from a man between 18 and 35 years old who received the YFV17D yellow fever vaccine. The source was PBMCs, collected on the day of the yellow fever booster vaccination. DNA of the CDR3: TGCAGCGTTGTGGTGGTAGGTGAGCAGTTCTTC. This sequence encodes CSVVVVGEQFF.